These T cell receptor beta chains were read from a single sample in a study of blood T cell repertoires in COVID-19. Clones were sequenced by immunoSEQ multiplex PCR, and TCRdb holds only the in-frame ones, with some missing. The data contain 150,000 to 200,000 clones, more than 75% of them singletons. What was sequenced was peripheral blood. These receptors were collected from a man aged 35-49 years with active or convalescent COVID-19. CDR3s leave out the opening cysteine and the closing phenylalanine or tryptophan. Fields, in order: J gene, V gene, clone size, CDR3 protein. Clone size, where shown, is once, few, many, or a class for clones that have expanded.

>TRBJ2-5|TRBV3-1/TRBV3-2|.
ASSRGLTETQY
>TRBJ1-1|TRBV19|.
ASSAADEYTEAF
>TRBJ1-6|TRBV6-5|.
ASIRDRVSNSPLH
>TRBJ1-1|TRBV19|.
ASSIVLTGRAEAF
>TRBJ2-7|TRBV3-1/TRBV3-2|.
ASSFNPGGLLHEQY
>TRBJ2-2|TRBV9|.
ASSPLAGGAGELF
>TRBJ2-5|TRBV19|.
ASSIGRQETQY
>TRBJ1-2|TRBV5-1|.
ASSLGQAVSYYGYT
>TRBJ2-1|TRBV7-3|.
ASSLKVGGTSSNEQF
>TRBJ1-4|TRBV25-1|.
ASSPWTGNEKLF
>TRBJ1-2|TRBV6-2/TRBV6-3|.
ASSYSTLGGYT
>TRBJ1-1|TRBV14|.
ASSQVPGWRAF
>TRBJ2-7|TRBV12-5|few
ASGDPGQGWDEQY
>TRBJ1-4|TRBV7-9|.
ASSAQENASEKLF
>TRBJ1-1|TRBV4-1|.
ASSQEGSFMTGGYTEAF
>TRBJ1-4|TRBV7-8|.
ASSPSWGVNEKLF
>TRBJ1-1|TRBV5-1|once
ASSSDGSTTEAF
>TRBJ2-1|TRBV28|.
ATVGVGEQF
>TRBJ1-1|TRBV18|.
ASSPAQGYTEAF
>TRBJ1-5|TRBV6-1|.
ASSETGDNQPQH
>TRBJ2-3|TRBV12-5|.
ASGSTRAGFTDTQY
>TRBJ2-6|TRBV19|.
ASSYFRQGASGANVLT
>TRBJ2-3|TRBV19|.
ASGSGGALTDTQY
>TRBJ1-4|TRBV19|once
ASSLGGQGEKLF
>TRBJ1-6|TRBV7-2|.
ASSLGGNGSPLH
>TRBJ1-5|TRBV24-1|.
ATSDPGTSNQPQH
>TRBJ1-1|TRBV7-8|once
ASRPKTGTGFNTEAF
>TRBJ2-7|TRBV2|.
ASSFYEAVYEQY